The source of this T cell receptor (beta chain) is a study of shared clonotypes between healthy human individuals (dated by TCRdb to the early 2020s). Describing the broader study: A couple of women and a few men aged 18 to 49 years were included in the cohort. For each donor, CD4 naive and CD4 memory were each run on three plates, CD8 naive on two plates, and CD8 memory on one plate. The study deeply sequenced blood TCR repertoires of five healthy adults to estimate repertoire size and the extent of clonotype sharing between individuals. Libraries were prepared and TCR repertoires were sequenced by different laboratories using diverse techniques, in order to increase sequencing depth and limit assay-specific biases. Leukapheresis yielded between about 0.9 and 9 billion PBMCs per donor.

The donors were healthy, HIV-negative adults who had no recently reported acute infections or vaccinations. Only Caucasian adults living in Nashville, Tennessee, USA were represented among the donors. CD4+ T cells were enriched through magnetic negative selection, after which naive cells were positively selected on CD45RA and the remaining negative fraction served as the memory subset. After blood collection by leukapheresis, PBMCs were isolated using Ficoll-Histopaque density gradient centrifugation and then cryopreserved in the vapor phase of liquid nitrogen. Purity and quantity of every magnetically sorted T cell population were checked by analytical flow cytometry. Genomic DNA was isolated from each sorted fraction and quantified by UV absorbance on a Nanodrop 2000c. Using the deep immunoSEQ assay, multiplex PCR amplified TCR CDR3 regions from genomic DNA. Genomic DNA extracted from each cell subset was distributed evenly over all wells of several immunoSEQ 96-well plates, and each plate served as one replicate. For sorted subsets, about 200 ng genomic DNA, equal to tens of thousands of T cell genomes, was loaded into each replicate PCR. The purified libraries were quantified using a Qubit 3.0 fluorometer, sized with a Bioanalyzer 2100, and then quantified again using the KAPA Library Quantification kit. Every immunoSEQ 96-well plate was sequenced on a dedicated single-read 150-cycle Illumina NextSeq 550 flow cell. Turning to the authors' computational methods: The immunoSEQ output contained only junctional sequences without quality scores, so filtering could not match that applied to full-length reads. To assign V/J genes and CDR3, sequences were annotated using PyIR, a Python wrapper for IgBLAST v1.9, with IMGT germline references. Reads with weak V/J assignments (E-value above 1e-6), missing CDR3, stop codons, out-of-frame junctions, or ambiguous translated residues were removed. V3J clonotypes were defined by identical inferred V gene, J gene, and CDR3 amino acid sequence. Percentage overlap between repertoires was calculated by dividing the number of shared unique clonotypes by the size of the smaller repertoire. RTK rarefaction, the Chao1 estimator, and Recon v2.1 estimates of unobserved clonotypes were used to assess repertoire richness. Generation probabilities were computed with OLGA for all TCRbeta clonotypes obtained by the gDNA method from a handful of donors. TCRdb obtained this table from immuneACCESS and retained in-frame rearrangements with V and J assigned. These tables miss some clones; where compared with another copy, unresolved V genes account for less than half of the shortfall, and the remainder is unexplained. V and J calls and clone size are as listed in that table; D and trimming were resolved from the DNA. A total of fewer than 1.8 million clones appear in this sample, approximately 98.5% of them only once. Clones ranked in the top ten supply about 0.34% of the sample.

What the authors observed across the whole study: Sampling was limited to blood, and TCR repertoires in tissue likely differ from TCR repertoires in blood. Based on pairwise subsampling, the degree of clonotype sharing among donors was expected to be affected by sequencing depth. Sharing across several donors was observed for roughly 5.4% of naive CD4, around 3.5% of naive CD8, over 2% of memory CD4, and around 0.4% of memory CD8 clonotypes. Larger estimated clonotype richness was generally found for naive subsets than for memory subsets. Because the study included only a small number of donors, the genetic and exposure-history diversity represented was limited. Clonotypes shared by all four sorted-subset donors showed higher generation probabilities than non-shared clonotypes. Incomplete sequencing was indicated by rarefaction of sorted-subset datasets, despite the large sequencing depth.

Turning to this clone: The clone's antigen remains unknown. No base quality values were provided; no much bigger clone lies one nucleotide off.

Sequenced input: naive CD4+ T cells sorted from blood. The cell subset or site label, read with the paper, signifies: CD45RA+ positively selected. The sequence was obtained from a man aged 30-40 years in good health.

In nucleotide form, the sequence is TGTGCCAGCAGCTTAGGCTGGCGGGGCTCCACTGAAGCTTTCTTT. This codes for CASSLGWRGSTEAFF. The rearranged segments are TRBV11-2 and TRBJ1-1; TRBD1 is a possible D gene, resting on 5 matching bases. Taken from cysteine to phenylalanine, the CDR3 has 15 residues. Solely the CDR3 DNA is kept, with 45 bases framed from the first base. Relative to germline, V is 1 base shorter and J is 4 bases shorter, with 13 bases between their ends. Taken from the germline V gene, the CDR1 and CDR2 loops are SGHAT and FQNNGV. When the CDR3 is completed using the reference TRBV11-2 and TRBJ1-1 genes on either side, the full variable domain is EAGVAQSPRYKIIEKRQSVAFWCNPISGHATLYWYQQILGQGPKLLIQFQNNGVVDDSQLPKDRFSAERLKGVDSTLKIQPAKLEDSAVYLCASSLGWRGSTEAFFGQGTRLTVV.